This TCR beta chain was identified in a study of cytomegalovirus exposure and HLA in healthy donors. V dropped 6 bases and J dropped 3 bases, with 8 bases sitting between them. The germline gives CDR1 MDHEN, CDR2 SYDVKM. CDR3 length: 12 amino acids. The PCR employed 60 Vbeta primers together with 13 Jbeta primers. Here immunoSEQ multiplex PCR was the method, and the copy in TCRdb shows in-frame clones only, minus some. Of some 120,000 clones listed, around three quarters are singletons. Sequencing was carried out using PBMCs. V and J are TRBV28 and TRBJ1-2, with a tentative D call TRBD1 (5 bases). This clonotype was obtained from a man aged 25-40 years in good health and CMV-seropositive. The CDR3, as DNA: TGTGCCAGCAGGCTGACAGACTATGGCTACACCTTC. Translation: CASRLTDYGYTF.